This T cell receptor (beta chain) was profiled in a study of cytomegalovirus exposure and HLA in healthy donors (dated 2017 in TCRdb). Broadly, across the study: According to a later analysis, one platform produced both the 110 or so validation repertoires and the approximately 660 repertoires of the first cohort. The study combined high-throughput TCR immunosequencing, statistical association of individual TCRs with disease status, and machine learning to predict cytomegalovirus infection status. The study was designed to test whether signatures of past pathogen exposure could be identified by cataloging public T cell receptors. Along with the approximately 650-subject first cohort, a separate validation cohort of 120 different subjects was used. Here is what the overall study found, with its caveats: Cytomegalovirus status was reported to be diagnosed by the classifier with high specificity and sensitivity in both the original and validation cohorts. Three of the identified cytomegalovirus-associated TCR beta chains were confirmed in vitro to be specific for cytomegalovirus antigens. All 120 or so repertoires were used to score co-occurrence in the validation cohort in a later analysis, because that analysis had no HLA typing for the cohort. The authors suggested that the approach could potentially be generalized to other disease states and immunological phenotypes. Subsequent analysis determined that TCRs grouped into clusters in the first cohort also showed a tendency toward co-occurrence across the roughly 110 validation repertoires, and about 94% of cluster scores exceeded 0. The study gave a list of 150 to 200 TCR beta chains associated with cytomegalovirus. Most TCR sequences were observed very rarely across donors, whereas some public TCRs were present in many individuals.

The CDR1 and CDR2 encoded by the germline V gene are SNHLY and FYNNEI. The CDR3 runs 15 residues from the cysteine to the phenylalanine. CDR3 DNA is the only sequence kept; it has 45 bases, read in frame from the first base. Clipping removes 7 bases from V and 6 bases from J, with 7 as the unmatched junction base count. To note about this clone: Its antigen is still unknown. No base quality information exists; no much larger clone differs at one position.

Separate from the roughly 660-subject first cohort, the validation cohort of about 110 subjects was the group to which the donors belonged. Library preparation employed the immunoSEQ multiplex PCR assay. Regarding the original processing steps: To diagnose cytomegalovirus status from the catalog of TCR beta chain sequences, a statistical classification framework was built. TCRdb limited this immuneACCESS table to in-frame rearrangements with V and J called. A share of clones is missing; checked studies link under half to unresolved V genes, and the rest is unexplained. V and J calls and clone size are as listed in that table; D and trimming were resolved from the DNA. The sample table records tens of thousands of clones; roughly 89% of these occur just once. The ten largest clonotypes hold approximately 8.4% of the sample.

The specimen was PBMCs. This receptor was obtained from a woman younger than 35 in good health and CMV-seropositive. The rearranged chain carries TRBV2 and TRBJ2-2, with 11 junctional bases fitting TRBD1. DNA sequence: TGTGCCAGCACCATCAAGGACAGGGGGCCCGGGGAGCTGTTTTTT. Translated, this gives CASTIKDRGPGELFF.